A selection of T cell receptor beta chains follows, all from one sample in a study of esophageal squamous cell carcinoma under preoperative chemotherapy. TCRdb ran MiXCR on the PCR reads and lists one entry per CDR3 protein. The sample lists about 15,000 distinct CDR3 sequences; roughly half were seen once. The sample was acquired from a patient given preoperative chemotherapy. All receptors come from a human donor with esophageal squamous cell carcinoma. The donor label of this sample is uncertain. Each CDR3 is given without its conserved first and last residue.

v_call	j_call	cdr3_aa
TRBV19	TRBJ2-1	ASSIIGSAGNEQF
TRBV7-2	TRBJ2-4	ARGQDVLAQNIQY
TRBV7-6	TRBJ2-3	GSRVAIQDTQY
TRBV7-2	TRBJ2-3	ASSARGRGTTDTQY
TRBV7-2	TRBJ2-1	ASSKYGTGSYNEQF
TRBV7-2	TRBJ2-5	ATRHGGRDQETQY
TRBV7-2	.	ASRVVGGRATNTQY
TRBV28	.	ASSFLGKETQY
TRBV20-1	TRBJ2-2	SARVETSGLTGELF
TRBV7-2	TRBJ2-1	ASSGWTGYNEQF
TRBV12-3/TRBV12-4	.	ASRTGTSGTYEQY
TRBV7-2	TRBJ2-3	ASSQYSGQGTDTQY
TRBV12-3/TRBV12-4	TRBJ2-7	ASNDRDRGTYEQY
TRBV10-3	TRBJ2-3	AIRGGSAGTDTQY
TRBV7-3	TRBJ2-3	ASSLWARSTDTQY
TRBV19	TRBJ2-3	ASSSPAKPSTDTQY
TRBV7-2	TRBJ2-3	ASSSDPTDTQY
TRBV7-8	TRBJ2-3	ASSLGLRGTDTQY
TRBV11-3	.	ASSPRQWAKDTQY
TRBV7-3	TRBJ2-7	ASSTTGGPTYEQY
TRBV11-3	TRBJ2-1	ASSLDGTGDNEQF
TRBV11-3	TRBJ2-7	ASSSGAQWDEQY
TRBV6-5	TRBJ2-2	ASSYSTTNTGELF
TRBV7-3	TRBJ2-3	ASSLTRGSTDTQY
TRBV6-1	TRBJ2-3	ASSKGDTQY
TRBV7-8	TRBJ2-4	ASSLVTGIQY
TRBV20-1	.	SGQADSYNEQF
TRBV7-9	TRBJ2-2	ASSLEIGELF
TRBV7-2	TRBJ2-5	ASSLRTGQETQY
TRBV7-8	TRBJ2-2	ASSHRGGALSGELF
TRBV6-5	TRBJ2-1	ASSSPSRGSWGYEQF
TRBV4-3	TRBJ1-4	ASSRQQGLLEKLF
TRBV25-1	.	ASSEGGKETQY
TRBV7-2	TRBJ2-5	ASSLSALGETWY
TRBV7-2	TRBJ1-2	ASSLGTNNYGYT
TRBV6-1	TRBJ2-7	ASRDHMVDSYEQY
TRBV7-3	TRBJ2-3	ASSGLTDTQY
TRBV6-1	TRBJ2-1	ASSARVNEQF
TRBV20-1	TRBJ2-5	SAASSTSMRETQY
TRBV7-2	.	PSRAPQGWTKDMQY
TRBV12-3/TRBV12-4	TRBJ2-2	AIRQGSAGELF
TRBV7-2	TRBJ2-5	ASSFRTPPGEQY
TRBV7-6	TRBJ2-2	ASSSNRGLVRELF
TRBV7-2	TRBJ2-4	ASSPGLAKNIQY
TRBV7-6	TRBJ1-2	ASSLATGGVSGYT
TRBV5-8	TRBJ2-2	ASSPLGLADNTGELF
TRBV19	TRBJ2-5	ASSIQKQETQY
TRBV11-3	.	ASSRWGAAAQY
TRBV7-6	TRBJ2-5	ASSLGTGWETQY
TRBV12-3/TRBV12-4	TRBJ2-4	ASSLRLGVERY
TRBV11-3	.	ASSPSGERERNDEQY
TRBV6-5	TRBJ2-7	ASSSDPSPIYEQY
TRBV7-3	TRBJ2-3	ASSATSGEKNTQY
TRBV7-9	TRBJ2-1	ASSPTTGLAGSHGEQF
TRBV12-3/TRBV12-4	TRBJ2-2	ASNGDDTSNTGELF